A single sample gave rise to the 11 T cell receptor beta chains below, sequenced in a study of blood T cell repertoires in COVID-19. Profiled with immunoSEQ multiplex PCR; TCRdb holds only in-frame clones, not every one. The sample shows about 190,000 clones, roughly 80% of them seen only once. Sequenced sample: peripheral blood. All receptors come from a man in his sixties with acute or convalescent COVID-19.

The chain combines TRBV7-8 with TRBJ2-5; 10 bases agree with TRBD2. Germline-derived CDR1 and CDR2 are SGHVS and FQNEAQ. The CDR3 has 16 residues. Unmatched junction bases numbered 11, after V lost 5 bases and J lost 5 bases. CDR3: CASSLPIAGGRETQYF. The CDR3 nucleotides are TGTGCCAGCAGCCTACCGATAGCGGGGGGCCGCGAGACCCAGTACTTC. The complete variable domain, with remaining parts taken from reference TRBV7-8 and TRBJ2-5, reads GAGVSQSPRYKVAKRGQDVALRCDPISGHVSLFWYQQALGQGPEFLTYFQNEAQLDKSGLPSDRFFAERPEGSVSTLKIQRTQQEDSAVYLCASSLPIAGGRETQYFGPGTRLLVL.

The chain combines TRBV4-3 with TRBJ1-2; D not certain. The ends were cut back, 2 bases at V and 6 bases at J, with 16 bases in the middle. The length of the CDR3 is 15 residues. Per the germline V gene, CDR1 is LGHNA and CDR2 is YSLEER. CDR3 nucleotides: TGCGCCAGCAGCCAACCGGGATTAAGATTCGATGGCTACACCTTC. It yields the protein CASSQPGLRFDGYTF.

V usage is TRBV10-1 and J usage is TRBJ2-3, with TRBD2 matching over 13 bases. V trimming: 6 bases; J trimming: 1 base; junction bases outside the gene matches: 16. Germline V gives CDR1 WNHNN, CDR2 SYGVQD (reference sequence). The CDR3 sequence is 20 residues long. The CDR3 region has the DNA TGCGCCAGCAGGCCATCTTTTGGACTAGCGGGAGTACATGGCACAGATACGCAGTATTTT. Its translation is CASRPSFGLAGVHGTDTQYF.

V is TRBV9 and J is TRBJ1-1, with D perhaps matching TRBD1 (5 bases). This CDR3 region has 13 residues. Trimming removed 4 bases from V and 4 bases from J, with 11 bases in between. CDR1 and CDR2 (germline): SGDLS, YYNGEE. The CDR3 nucleotides are TGTGCCAGCAGCCCCCCGACAGCCACTGAAGCTTTCTTT. This gives the protein CASSPPTATEAFF.

The CDR3 sequence is CASSMNTGEATEAFF. CDR3 sequence (DNA): TGTGCCAGCTCAATGAATACAGGGGAAGCCACTGAAGCTTTCTTT. This chain connects TRBV18 to TRBJ1-1, with 7 bases identical to TRBD1. The CDR3 has 15 amino acids. V was pared by 5 bases and J by 4 bases, with 10 bases of the junction left unmatched. From germline, CDR1 is KGHSH and CDR2 LQKENI.

This clone came up a few times. The chain joins TRBV14 to TRBJ2-7, with 7 bases identical to TRBD1. Trimming took 4 bases from V and 8 from J; bases not matched to a gene: 5. The CDR3 totals 12 residues. Germline V gene data show CDR1 as SGHDN and CDR2 as FVKESK. This chain's CDR3 is CASSPDRLKQYF. CDR3 sequence (DNA): TGTGCCAGCAGCCCGGACAGGCTGAAGCAGTACTTC.

This chain links TRBV4-2 with TRBJ2-1; 9 nucleotides align to TRBD2. The CDR3 is made up of 18 amino acids. J gave up 4 bases and V 1 base, and 11 bases lay outside the gene matches. Per the germline V gene, CDR1 is LGHNA and CDR2 is YNFKEQ. This CDR3 reads CASSQAAGGTDTYNEQFF. CDR3 coding DNA: TGTGCCAGCAGCCAAGCCGCGGGGGGGACCGATACATACAATGAGCAGTTCTTC.

This chain connects TRBV5-1 to TRBJ1-3; 9 bases map to TRBD1. The CDR3 extends over 20 amino acids. The V segment lost 3 bases and the J segment 1 base; nucleotides outside the gene matches: 17. Germline V lookup: CDR1 SGHRS, CDR2 YFSETQ. CDR3 protein: CASSSLPGQGASLSGNTIYF. The DNA for the CDR3 is TGCGCCAGCAGCTCCCTTCCGGGACAGGGCGCCTCTCTTTCTGGAAACACCATATATTTT.

The rearrangement joins TRBV28 to TRBJ2-5, with a possible D match to TRBD2 (6 bases). Germline V CDR1 and CDR2: MDHEN, SYDVKM. Deletions cut 3 bases from V and 2 bases from J, with 16 bases between. This CDR3 contains 16 residues. CDR3 sequence: CASSFIGLGRQETQYF. DNA of the CDR3: TGTGCCAGCAGTTTTATAGGGCTTGGGAGGCAAGAGACCCAGTACTTC.

The chain joins TRBV4-1 to TRBJ1-6; the D gene is possibly TRBD1 (5 bases). This CDR3 spans 13 amino acids. Trimming pared 1 base from V and 7 bases from J, leaving 5 bases between. Germline-derived CDR1 and CDR2 are MGHRA and YSYEKL. CDR3: CASSQGQNSPLHF. The CDR3 DNA reads TGCGCCAGCAGCCAAGGACAGAATTCACCCCTCCACTTT.

The chain employs TRBV2 and TRBJ2-1; 14 bases agree with TRBD2. V was pared by 3 bases and J by 5 bases, with 3 bases of the junction left unmatched. CDR1 is SNHLY, CDR2 FYNNEI, per germline. The CDR3 has 16 residues. The CDR3 protein is CASSDAGLAGDNEQFF. DNA for the CDR3: TGTGCCAGCAGTGATGCGGGACTAGCGGGGGACAATGAGCAGTTCTTC.